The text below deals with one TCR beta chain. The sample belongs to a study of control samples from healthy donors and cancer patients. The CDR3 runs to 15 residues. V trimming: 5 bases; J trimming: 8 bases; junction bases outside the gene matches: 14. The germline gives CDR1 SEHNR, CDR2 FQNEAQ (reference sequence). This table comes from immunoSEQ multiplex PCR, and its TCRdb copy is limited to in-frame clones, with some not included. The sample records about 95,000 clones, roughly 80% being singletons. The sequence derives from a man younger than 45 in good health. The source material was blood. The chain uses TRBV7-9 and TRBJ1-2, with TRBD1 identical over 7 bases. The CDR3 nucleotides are TGTGCCAGCAGCCTCCGGGACAGCCATTCTGAGGGCTACACCTTC. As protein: CASSLRDSHSEGYTF.